Described below is a single T cell receptor beta chain sequence and its context. Its antigen is not identified. Sequencing used cDNA as its template, made by extracting RNA and reverse transcribing it. Produced via immunoSEQ multiplex PCR; TCRdb's table is partial and in-frame only. The sample records about 64,000 clones, 40% to 50% being singletons. Specimens obtained from alopecia areata patients comprised lesional scalp punch biopsies and peripheral blood. Cell sorting on a FACSAria was used to separate CD4+ and CD8+ T cells from the PBMCs. CDR3 length: 12 amino acids. Trimming pared 2 bases from V and 5 bases from J, leaving 5 bases between. CDR1 is SGHDT, CDR2 YYEEEE, per germline. This specimen belongs to a study of CD8+ T cells in alopecia areata. Broader study findings: More clonal than normal scalp was lesional scalp, particularly alopecia totalis/universalis. Among patients, TCR sharing was less clear than in mice, a difference possibly due in part to HLA diversity in the patient population.

This TCR was sampled from a human donor with alopecia areata. The chain combines TRBV5-6 with TRBJ2-1; D is unclear. Source material: NKG2D-low CD8+ T cells sorted from blood. The CDR3 here is CASSLSDNEQFF. The CDR3 DNA is TGTGCCAGCAGCTTATCGGACAATGAGCAGTTCTTC.